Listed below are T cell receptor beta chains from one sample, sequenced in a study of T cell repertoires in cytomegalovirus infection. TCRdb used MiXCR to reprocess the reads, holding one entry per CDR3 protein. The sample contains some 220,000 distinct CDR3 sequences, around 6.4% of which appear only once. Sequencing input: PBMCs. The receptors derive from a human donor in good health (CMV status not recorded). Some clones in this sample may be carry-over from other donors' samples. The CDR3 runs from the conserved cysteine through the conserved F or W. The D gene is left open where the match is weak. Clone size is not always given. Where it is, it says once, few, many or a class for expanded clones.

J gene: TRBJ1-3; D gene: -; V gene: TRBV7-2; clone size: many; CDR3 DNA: TGTGCCAGCAGCTTAAGAGGGAGCTCTGGAAACACCATATATTTT; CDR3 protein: CASSLRGSSGNTIYF
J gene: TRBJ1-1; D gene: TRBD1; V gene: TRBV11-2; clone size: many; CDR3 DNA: TGTGCCAGCAGCTCCGGGACAGGGTATCCTGAAGCTTTCTTT; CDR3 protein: CASSSGTGYPEAFF
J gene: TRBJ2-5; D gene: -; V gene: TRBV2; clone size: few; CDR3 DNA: TGTGCCAGCAGCGCCGGGACACATCAAGAGACCCAGTACTTC; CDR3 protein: CASSAGTHQETQYF
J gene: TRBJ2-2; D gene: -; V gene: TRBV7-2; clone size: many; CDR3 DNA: TGTGCCAGCAGCTTAAAGCGAAGTGGCGGGGAGCTGTTTTTT; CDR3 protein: CASSLKRSGGELFF
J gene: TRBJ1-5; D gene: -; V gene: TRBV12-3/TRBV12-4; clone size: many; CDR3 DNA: TGTGCCAGCAGCAGCCGGGGACCCCAGCCCCAGCATTTT; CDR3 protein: CASSSRGPQPQHF
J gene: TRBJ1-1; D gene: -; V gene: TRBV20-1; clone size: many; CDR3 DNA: TGCAGTGCTAGGCGGGAGGGTATTAACACTGAAGCTTTCTTT; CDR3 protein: CSARREGINTEAFF
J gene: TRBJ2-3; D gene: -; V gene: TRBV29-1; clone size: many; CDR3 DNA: TGCAGCGCCCCCCGGAGGGGGAGCACAGATACGCAGTATTTT; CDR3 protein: CSAPRRGSTDTQYF
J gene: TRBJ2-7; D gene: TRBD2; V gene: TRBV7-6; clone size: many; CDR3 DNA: TGTGCCAGCAGCACGACTAGCGGGGGCTCCTACGAGCAGTACTTC; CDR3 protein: CASSTTSGGSYEQYF
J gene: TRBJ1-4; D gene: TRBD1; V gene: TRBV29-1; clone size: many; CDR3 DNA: TGCAGCGTTTTTCTGGGGACAGGGGCCCTTAATGAAAAACTGTTTTTT; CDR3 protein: CSVFLGTGALNEKLFF
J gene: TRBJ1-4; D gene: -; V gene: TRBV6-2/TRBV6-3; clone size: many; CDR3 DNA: TGTGCCAGCAGTTCCCGGGTACAACCTAATGAAAAACTGTTTTTT; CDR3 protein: CASSSRVQPNEKLFF
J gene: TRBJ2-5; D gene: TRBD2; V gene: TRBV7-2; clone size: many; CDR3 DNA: TGTGCCAGCAGCTTAGATCGGGGGGCCCAGTACTTC; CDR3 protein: CASSLDRGAQYF
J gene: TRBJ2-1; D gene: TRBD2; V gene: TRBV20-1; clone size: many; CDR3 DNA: TGCAGTGCCAGCAAGATTAGCGGGGGGAATGAGCAGTTCTTC; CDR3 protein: CSASKISGGNEQFF
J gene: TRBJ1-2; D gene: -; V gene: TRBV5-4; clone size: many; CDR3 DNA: TGTGCCAGCAGCCTGGGAATCGACAGGTTAAACTATGGCTACACCTTC; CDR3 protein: CASSLGIDRLNYGYTF
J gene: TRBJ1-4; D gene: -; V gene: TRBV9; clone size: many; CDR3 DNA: TGTGCCAGCAGCGTGGGACCCTCGGGAGGGGAAAAACTGTTTTTT; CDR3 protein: CASSVGPSGGEKLFF
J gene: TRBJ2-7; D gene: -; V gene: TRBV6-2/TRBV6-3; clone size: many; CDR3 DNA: TGTGCCAGCAGGATACGCGGAGAGCAGTACTTC; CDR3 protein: CASRIRGEQYF
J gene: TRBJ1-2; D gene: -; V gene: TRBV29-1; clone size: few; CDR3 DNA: TGCAGCGTTGAAAGTTGGGGGAAGGGTTTTTACTATGGCTACACCTTC; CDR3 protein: CSVESWGKGFYYGYTF
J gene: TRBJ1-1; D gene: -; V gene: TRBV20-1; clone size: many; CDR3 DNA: TGCAGTGCTAGTGGCCAGATTAACACTGAAGCTTTCTTT; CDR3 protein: CSASGQINTEAFF
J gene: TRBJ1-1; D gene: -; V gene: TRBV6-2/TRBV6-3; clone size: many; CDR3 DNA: TGTGCCAGCAGTTACGGGGGGGCGAGTGAAGCTTTCTTT; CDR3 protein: CASSYGGASEAFF
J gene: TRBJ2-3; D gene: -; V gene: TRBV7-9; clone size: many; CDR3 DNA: TGTGCCAGCAGCGCCAGACGGACGGCTAGCACAGATACGCAGTATTTT; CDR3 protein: CASSARRTASTDTQYF
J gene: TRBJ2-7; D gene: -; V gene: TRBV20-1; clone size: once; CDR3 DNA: TGCAGTGCTAAGGTGCAGTTCGACTCCTACGAGCAGTACTTC; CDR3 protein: CSAKVQFDSYEQYF
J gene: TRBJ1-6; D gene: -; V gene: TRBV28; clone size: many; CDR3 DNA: TGTGCCAGCATGAAATATAATTCACCCCTCCACTTT; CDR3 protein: CASMKYNSPLHF
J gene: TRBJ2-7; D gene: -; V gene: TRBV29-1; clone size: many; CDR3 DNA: TGCAGCGCCCGATGGGGGGTGTACGAGCAGTACTTC; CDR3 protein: CSARWGVYEQYF
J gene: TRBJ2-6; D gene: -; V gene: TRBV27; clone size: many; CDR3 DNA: TGTGCCAGCAGTTGGGCTGGGGCCAACGTCCTGACTTTC; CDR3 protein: CASSWAGANVLTF
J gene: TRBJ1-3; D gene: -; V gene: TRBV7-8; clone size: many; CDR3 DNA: TGTGCCAGCAGCTTAGAAGGGAGAAACACCATATATTTT; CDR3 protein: CASSLEGRNTIYF
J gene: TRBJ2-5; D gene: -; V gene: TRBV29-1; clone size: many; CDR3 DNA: TGCAGCACCACATCAGCCAATCGGGGGGAGACCCAGTACTTC; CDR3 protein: CSTTSANRGETQYF
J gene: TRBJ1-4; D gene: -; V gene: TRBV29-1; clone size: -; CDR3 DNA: TGCAGCGTCGACACAAGGGAGGGTCTTGCAACTAATGAAAAACTGTTTTTT; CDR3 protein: CSVDTREGLATNEKLFF
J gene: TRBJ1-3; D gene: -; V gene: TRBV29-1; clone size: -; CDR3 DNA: TGCAGCGCCCCGGACATCTCTGGAAACACCATATATTTT; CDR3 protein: CSAPDISGNTIYF
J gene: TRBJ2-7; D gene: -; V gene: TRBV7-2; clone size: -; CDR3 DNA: TGTGCCAGCAGCCACGGCGGGTTGAGCTCCTACGAGCAGTACTTC; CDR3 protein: CASSHGGLSSYEQYF
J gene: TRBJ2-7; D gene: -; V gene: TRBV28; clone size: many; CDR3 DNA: TGTGCCAGCAGTTCCGCGGGGGCCCCCGGGTCCTACGAGCAGTACTTC; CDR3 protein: CASSSAGAPGSYEQYF
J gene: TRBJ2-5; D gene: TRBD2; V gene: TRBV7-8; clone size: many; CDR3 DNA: TGTGCCAGCAGCCCCAGCGGGGTAGAGACCCAGTACTTC; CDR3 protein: CASSPSGVETQYF
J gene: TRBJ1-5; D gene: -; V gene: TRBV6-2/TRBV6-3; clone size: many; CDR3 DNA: TGTGCCAGCAGTTACCCGGTGGGCGGGCGTCGCAATCAGCCCCAGCATTTT; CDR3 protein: CASSYPVGGRRNQPQHF
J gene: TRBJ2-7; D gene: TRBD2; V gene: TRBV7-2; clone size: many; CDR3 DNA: TGTGCCAGCAGCTTAATGATTAGCGGGGCCCTATCCTACGAGCAGTACTTC; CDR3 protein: CASSLMISGALSYEQYF
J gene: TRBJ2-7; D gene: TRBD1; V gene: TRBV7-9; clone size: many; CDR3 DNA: TGTGCCAGCAGCTCAGCGGGACAGGGGTCCTACGAGCAGTACTTC; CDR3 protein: CASSSAGQGSYEQYF
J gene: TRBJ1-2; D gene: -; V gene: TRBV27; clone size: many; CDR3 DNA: TGTGCCAGCAGTTTACGCAGCGGGGGACCCCATGGCTACACCTTC; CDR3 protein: CASSLRSGGPHGYTF
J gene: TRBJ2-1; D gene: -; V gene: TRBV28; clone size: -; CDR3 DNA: TGTGCCAGCAGTTTACGTAGGGGAGTCGACAATGAGCAGTTCTTC; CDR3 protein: CASSLRRGVDNEQFF
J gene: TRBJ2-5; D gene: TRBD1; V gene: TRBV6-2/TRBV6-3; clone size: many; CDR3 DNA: TGTGCCAGCAGCCCCGGGACAGCTCTCCAAGAGACCCAGTACTTC; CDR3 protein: CASSPGTALQETQYF
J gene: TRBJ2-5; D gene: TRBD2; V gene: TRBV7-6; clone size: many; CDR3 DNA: TGTGCCAGCAGCCCTCTAGCGGGGGGGCCCCAAGAGACCCAGTACTTC; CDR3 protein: CASSPLAGGPQETQYF
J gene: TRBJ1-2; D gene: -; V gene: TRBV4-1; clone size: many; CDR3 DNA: TGCGCCAGCAGCCCACCTTTGGGGCTGGGTGGCTACACCTTC; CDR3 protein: CASSPPLGLGGYTF
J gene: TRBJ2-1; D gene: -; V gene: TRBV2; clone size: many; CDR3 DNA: TGTGCCAGCAGGACGGGGGAGTACAATGAGCAGTTCTTC; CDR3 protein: CASRTGEYNEQFF
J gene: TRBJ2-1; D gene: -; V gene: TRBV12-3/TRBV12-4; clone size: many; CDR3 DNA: TGTGCCAGCAGTTTATTCAGGGGATCGGTAGATGAGCAGTTCTTC; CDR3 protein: CASSLFRGSVDEQFF
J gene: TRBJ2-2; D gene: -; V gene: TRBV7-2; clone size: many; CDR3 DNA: TGTGCCAGCAGCCCCTTATTAGGCACCGGGGAGCTGTTTTTT; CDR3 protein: CASSPLLGTGELFF
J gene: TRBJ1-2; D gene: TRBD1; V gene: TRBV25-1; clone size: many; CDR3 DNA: TGTGCCAGCCGTGACGCGGGACAGCTGTATGGCTACACCTTC; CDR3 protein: CASRDAGQLYGYTF
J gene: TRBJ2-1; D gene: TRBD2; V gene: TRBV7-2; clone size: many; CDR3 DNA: TGTGCCAGCAGCGGCCCCAAAATAGCGGGGCCCTACAATGAGCAGTTCTTC; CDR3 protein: CASSGPKIAGPYNEQFF
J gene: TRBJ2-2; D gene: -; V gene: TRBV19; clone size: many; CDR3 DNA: TGTGCCAGTAGTATAAGATCGAACACCGGGGAGCTGTTTTTT; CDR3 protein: CASSIRSNTGELFF
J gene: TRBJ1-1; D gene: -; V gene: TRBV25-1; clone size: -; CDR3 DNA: TGTGCCAGCAGTGAACGACGGGCGAACACTGAAGCTTTCTTT; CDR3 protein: CASSERRANTEAFF
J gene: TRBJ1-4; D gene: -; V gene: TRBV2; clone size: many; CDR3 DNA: TGTGCCAGCAGTGATTGGACAGAAGAAAAACTGTTTTTT; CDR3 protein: CASSDWTEEKLFF
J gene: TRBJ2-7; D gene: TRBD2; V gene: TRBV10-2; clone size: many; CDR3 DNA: TGCGCCAGCAGTGGGACTAGCGGGGGCCTCACCTACGAGCAGTACTTC; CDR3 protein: CASSGTSGGLTYEQYF
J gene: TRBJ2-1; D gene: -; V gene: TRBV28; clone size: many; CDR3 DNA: TGTGCCAGCAGGACAGGATTTGGTAGCAATGAGCAGTTCTTC; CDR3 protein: CASRTGFGSNEQFF
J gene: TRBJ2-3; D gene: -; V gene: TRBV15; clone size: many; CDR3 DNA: TGTGCCACCAGCAGAGCGGGGCTAAGCACAGATACGCAGTATTTT; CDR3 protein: CATSRAGLSTDTQYF